This TCR beta chain was sequenced in a study of T cells after yellow fever vaccination. Study details: Some fractions had low cell numbers, and these were prepared with SMART-Seq v4 Ultra Low Input.

Making TCR cDNA involved 5'RACE template switching, which added UMIs and a universal primer site. TCRdb itself ran the 5' RACE reads through MiXCR, one entry per CDR3 protein. This sample carries more than 450,000 distinct CDR3 sequences, around a fifth of them seen once, and the ten largest clones take roughly a sixth. General study points: The booster saw the reappearance of most primary-vaccination clones (approximately 97% CD4, about 90% CD8). A weaker secondary response peaked on day 5, the primary on day 15.

This clonotype was counted only a few times. Its antigen is not identified. Germline-derived CDR1 and CDR2 are DFQATT and SNEGSKA (reference sequence). CDR3 length equals 11 residues. Trimming pared 6 bases from V and 8 bases from J, leaving 13 bases between. The genes are TRBV20-1 and TRBJ1-2; no firm D call. This TCR was recovered from a man aged 18 to 29 who received the YFV17D yellow fever vaccine. Sequenced here: PBMCs, sampled 21 days after the first yellow fever vaccination. The CDR3 spells CSAPAIGGYTF. In DNA, the CDR3 is TGCAGTGCCCCAGCCATCGGGGGCTACACCTTC.